The TCR beta chain described here comes from a study of identical twins. MiXCR, run by TCRdb on the 5' RACE reads, gives a single entry per CDR3 protein. The sample has around 100,000 distinct CDR3 sequences, about 6% seen once. This clonotype was counted ten times or more. The CDR3 is 15 residues long. V was trimmed by 0 bases and J by 4 bases, leaving 12 bases between them. CDR1 is MGHRA and CDR2 is YSYEKL in the germline V gene. V and J are TRBV4-1 and TRBJ1-2; possibly TRBD1 for D (5 bases). This TCR was sampled from a woman aged 50 to 65 in good health. The sequencing sample was made of memory T cells sorted from blood. CDR3 sequence reads: CASSQDPGVGYGYTF. CDR3 in DNA: TGCGCCAGCAGCCAAGATCCGGGGGTGGGCTATGGCTACACCTTC.